Below are 4 T cell receptor beta chains sequenced from a single sample in a study of blood T cells in healthy people across ages. A second about 6 to 11 cycle PCR used barcoded and J-beta primers. MiXCR was run by TCRdb on the 5' RACE reads, yielding one entry per CDR3 protein. The sample records about 900,000 distinct CDR3 sequences, around 62% being singletons. The source material was blood. The receptor set was obtained from a man aged 30 to 45 in good health.

The V gene is TRBV4-2, the J gene TRBJ2-5, with 8 bases fitting TRBD2. Unmatched junction bases numbered 10, after V lost 8 bases and J lost 5 bases. This CDR3 contains 14 residues. Germline-derived CDR1 and CDR2 are LGHNA and YNFKEQ. The chain's CDR3 is CASASGGPGETQYF. CDR3 sequence (DNA): TGTGCCAGCGCCTCGGGGGGGCCAGGGGAGACCCAGTACTTC.

This chain joins TRBV12-3 or TRBV12-4 and TRBJ1-2; D is undetermined. V was trimmed by 5 bases and J by 9 bases, leaving 13 bases between them. The CDR3 length is 12 residues. The CDR3 is CASSPGRVSYTF. CDR3 bases: TGTGCCAGCAGTCCCGGACGGGTTAGCTACACCTTC.

This rearrangement joins TRBV7-9 to TRBJ2-7, with a tentative D call TRBD1 (5 bases). The V end was cut by 4 bases, the J end by 4 bases, with 11 bases between. This CDR3 region has 13 residues. The germline V gene has CDR1 SEHNR and CDR2 FQNEAQ (reference sequence). CDR3 in DNA: TGTGCCAGCAGCTCCCAGGACACTTACGAGCAGTACTTC. Amino acids: CASSSQDTYEQYF.

The J gene is TRBJ1-1, the V gene TRBV12-3 or TRBV12-4; TRBD1 agrees at 8 bases. The CDR3 consists of 12 residues. J was trimmed by 10 bases and V by 7 bases; bases with no gene match: 8. CDR3 nucleotides: TGTGCCAGCACCCAGGGGGCACGGGCAGCTTTCTTT. Translated, it gives CASTQGARAAFF.